The rows below give T cell receptor beta chains drawn from one sample of a study of beta chain features in type 1 diabetes. Using immunoSEQ multiplex PCR, the repertoire was profiled, and TCRdb retains in-frame clones only, with some absent. The profile shows some 200,000 clones, 11% of them singletons. Sequencing input: central memory CD4+ T cells from blood. The receptors derive from a man younger than 35 in good health. CDR3s include the opening cysteine and the closing phenylalanine or tryptophan. The D gene is left open where the match is weak. Clone size is given for some rows only: seen once, a few or many times, or a class if the clone is expanded.

. | TRBD2 | TRBJ2-1 | TRBV19 | CASSIGDYAYNEQFF | TGTGCCAGTAGTATAGGGGACTACGCCTACAATGAGCAGTTCTTC
. | . | TRBJ2-5 | TRBV2 | CASSVAEYQETQYF | TGTGCCAGCAGTGTGGCAGAGTACCAAGAGACCCAGTACTTC
. | TRBD2 | TRBJ2-6 | TRBV4-1 | CASSQGASGRSGANVLTF | TGCGCCAGCAGCCAAGGAGCTAGCGGGAGGTCCGGGGCCAACGTCCTGACTTTC
many | TRBD1 | TRBJ2-3 | TRBV7-2 | CASSPLGQAATQYF | TGTGCCAGCAGCCCCTTGGGACAGGCCGCTACGCAGTATTTT
. | TRBD2 | TRBJ2-1 | TRBV29-1 | CSVASSGISIDEQFF | TGCAGCGTTGCATCTAGCGGGATCAGTATAGATGAGCAGTTCTTC
few | . | TRBJ2-2 | TRBV4-1 | CASSRQYGNTGELFF | TGCGCCAGCAGCCGACAATATGGGAACACCGGGGAGCTGTTTTTT
. | TRBD1 | TRBJ2-7 | TRBV18 | CASSPMTGASYEQYF | TGTGCCAGCTCACCTATGACAGGGGCCAGCTACGAGCAGTACTTC
few | . | TRBJ1-1 | TRBV5-6 | CASSLGGRRMNTEAFF | TGTGCCAGCAGCTTGGGAGGGCGGAGGATGAACACTGAAGCTTTCTTT
once | TRBD1 | TRBJ2-7 | TRBV7-2 | CASSLAGTVTYEQYF | TGTGCCAGCAGCTTAGCAGGGACAGTAACCTACGAGCAGTACTTC
few | . | TRBJ1-2 | TRBV6-5 | CASSWPGYTF | TGTGCCAGCAGTTGGCCAGGCTACACCTTC
few | TRBD1 | TRBJ2-7 | TRBV30 | CAWSAGGRYEQYF | TGTGCCTGGAGCGCAGGGGGCCGGTACGAGCAGTACTTC
few | TRBD1 | TRBJ2-5 | TRBV30 | CAWSMGQGAETQYF | TGTGCCTGGAGTATGGGGCAGGGGGCAGAGACCCAGTACTTC
. | TRBD2 | TRBJ2-7 | TRBV18 | CASSPPGLAGVVLEQYF | TGTGCCAGCTCACCACCGGGACTAGCGGGAGTGGTCCTCGAGCAGTACTTC
. | TRBD2 | TRBJ2-5 | TRBV7-6 | CASSLGYQRENIQETQYF | TGTGCCAGCAGCTTAGGGTACCAGCGGGAGAATATCCAAGAGACCCAGTACTTC
. | . | TRBJ2-7 | TRBV6-1 | CASTEGDTLYEQYF | TGTGCCAGCACCGAAGGGGACACCCTCTACGAGCAGTACTTC